The clone carrying this TCR beta chain was found many times. Its antigen is unknown. This entry comes from a study of neurological immune-mediated disorders. The CDR3 is made up of 15 amino acids. V lost 6 bases, J lost 5 bases, and 20 bases lay in between. Germline CDR1 reads SGHRS; CDR2 reads YFSETQ. Study findings and constraints: Across subjects, expanded clones had no CDR3 amino acid sequences in common, pointing to private repertoires in all groups. A possible signature was seen in one related-CDR3 cluster, into which phylogenetic grouping placed the repertoires of 18 of 34 multiple sclerosis patients.

5'RACE generated cDNA with 10-nucleotide random UMIs. TCRdb itself ran the 5' RACE reads through MiXCR, one entry per CDR3 protein. The repertoire holds roughly 88,000 distinct CDR3 sequences, with 3.5% as singletons. The source of this sequence is a woman in her fifties or sixties with multiple sclerosis. The sequenced sample consisted of PBMCs. The rearrangement joins TRBV5-1 to TRBJ2-5; tentative D call: TRBD1 (7 bases). The CDR3: CASMTQGGPGETQYF. CDR3 DNA: TGCGCCAGCATGACCCAGGGGGGCCCCGGGGAGACCCAGTACTTC.